These 18 T cell receptor beta chains share one sample of origin, sequenced in a study of blood T cell repertoires in COVID-19. Assay: immunoSEQ multiplex PCR; the TCRdb copy retains only in-frame clones and omits some. The sample lists some 28,000 clones, around 88% occurring once. The sequencing input was peripheral blood. These receptors came from a human donor in a cohort sampled during active COVID-19.

The table lists this clone with a count of one. The chain uses TRBV28 and TRBJ1-4; the D is unclear. With 6 bases removed from V and 10 bases from J, the gap between germline ends came to 9 bases. Looked up from germline, CDR1 is MDHEN and CDR2 is SYDVKM. The CDR3 has 11 amino acids. The CDR3 DNA follows: TGTGCCAGCAGACGCACCGGAAAACTGTTTTTT. This sequence encodes CASRRTGKLFF. Based on the CDR3 plus reference TRBV28 and TRBJ1-4, the full variable domain is DVKVTQSSRYLVKRTGEKVFLECVQDMDHENMFWYRQDPGLGLRLIYFSYDVKMKEKGDIPEGYSVSREKKERFSLILESASTNQTSMYLCASRRTGKLFFGSGTQLSVL.

The gene calls are TRBV10-3 and TRBJ2-1; 8 bases agree with TRBD1. This CDR3 is 16 amino acids long. V shed 2 bases and J 4 bases; nucleotides not matched to a gene: 7. The germline V gene has CDR1 ENHRY and CDR2 SYGVKD. The CDR3 region has the DNA TGTGCCATCAGTGAGGACAGGGGCAGTCCTTACAATGAGCAGTTCTTC. Residues: CAISEDRGSPYNEQFF.

This clone showed up just once. CDR3 bases: TGTGCCAGCAGTTCCAGGGTCACAGATACGCAGTATTTT. Translating it yields CASSSRVTDTQYF. The gene calls are TRBV27 and TRBJ2-3; D might be TRBD1 (5 bases). V was clipped by 4 bases and J by 2 bases, with 7 bases between them. Germline V gene lookup returns CDR1 MNHEY and CDR2 SMNVEV (reference sequence). The CDR3 is made up of 13 amino acids.

This CDR3 reads CASSSTPRQDEQYF. In DNA, the CDR3 is TGTGCCAGTAGTTCAACCCCCCGGCAGGACGAGCAGTACTTC. V is TRBV19 and J is TRBJ2-7; D is unclear. V was trimmed by 5 bases and J by 5 bases, leaving 16 bases between them. Germline CDR1 reads LNHDA; CDR2 reads SQIVND (reference sequence). CDR3 length: 14 amino acids.

V and J are TRBV15 and TRBJ2-7, with 8 bases fitting TRBD2. Trimming at V came to 1 base and at J to 7 bases, leaving 3 bases not matched to a gene. Germline V gene lookup returns CDR1 LNHNV and CDR2 YYDKDF (reference sequence). The CDR3 length is 13 residues. The CDR3 loop reads CATSRGREGEQYF. The CDR3 bases are TGTGCCACCAGCAGAGGCCGGGAGGGGGAGCAGTACTTC.

J is TRBJ2-7 and V is TRBV6-1; the match to TRBD2 covers 9 bases. CDR1 and CDR2 from the germline V gene are MNHNS and SASEGT. The CDR3 covers 16 residues. J gave up 3 bases and V 0 bases, and 6 bases lay outside the gene matches. CDR3 in amino acids: CASSEAGAGGGYEQYF. The CDR3 DNA reads TGTGCCAGCAGTGAAGCAGGGGCGGGAGGGGGCTACGAGCAGTACTTC.

The gene calls are TRBV6-5 and TRBJ2-1, with D perhaps matching TRBD2 (6 bases). This CDR3 region has 15 residues. Germline V gene sequence: CDR1 MNHEY, CDR2 SVGAGI. V dropped 6 bases and J dropped 0 bases, with 12 bases sitting between them. CDR3 in DNA: TGTGCCAGCAGGAGGACTACCAGCTCCTACAATGAGCAGTTCTTC. It encodes CASRRTTSSYNEQFF.

The chain is built from TRBV6-2 or TRBV6-3 and TRBJ2-4; 7 positions match TRBD2. Germline assignment: CDR1 MNHEY and CDR2 SVGEGT. The CDR3 consists of 16 residues. The trim removed 5 bases at V and 4 bases at J, leaving 11 bases unmatched. The CDR3 reads CASSHTLRDYKNIQYF. In DNA form, the CDR3 reads TGTGCCAGCAGTCACACACTCCGGGACTATAAAAACATTCAGTACTTC.

This chain connects TRBV4-1 to TRBJ1-5, with 9 bases fitting TRBD1. The CDR3 has 15 residues. The trim removed 4 bases at V and 4 bases at J, leaving 5 bases unmatched. Germline CDR1 MGHRA, CDR2 YSYEKL. CDR3 sequence: CASSPGDRENQPQHF. In DNA form, the CDR3 reads TGCGCCAGCAGCCCAGGGGACAGGGAAAATCAGCCCCAGCATTTT.

This clone has just one count. The junction shows a germline mismatch at one end, possibly a read error. The chain joins TRBV19 to TRBJ2-1, with 7 bases that match TRBD2. The V gene's germline CDR1 is LNHDA and CDR2 SQIVND (reference sequence). The CDR3 consists of 15 residues. The CDR3 nucleotides are TGTGCCAGTAGTAGGGCGGGGGTGAATTTAGGGTATGCGGTCTTC. It translates to CASSRAGVNLGYAVF.

The chain is built from TRBV19 and TRBJ2-5; maybe TRBD1 (5 bases). V lost 7 bases and J 5 bases, leaving 11 bases between the germline ends. CDR1 is LNHDA, CDR2 SQIVND, per germline (reference sequence). The CDR3 contains 12 residues. CDR3 in DNA: TGTGCCAGTATGGGGCTGGGGGAGACCCAGTACTTC. Encoded protein: CASMGLGETQYF.

The genes are TRBV19 and TRBJ2-3, with 12 bases aligning to TRBD2. The CDR3 runs 16 residues. The germline gives CDR1 LNHDA, CDR2 SQIVND (reference sequence). The junction had 8 bases not matched to a gene; V was cut back by 4 bases and J by 6 bases. CDR3 sequence: CASSKPGLAGIDTQYF. CDR3 DNA: TGTGCCAGTAGTAAGCCTGGACTAGCGGGAATCGATACGCAGTATTTT. The entire variable domain, with the rest obtained from reference TRBV19 and TRBJ2-3, is as follows: DGGITQSPKYLFRKEGQNVTLSCEQNLNHDAMYWYRQDPGQGLRLIYYSQIVNDFQKGDIAEGYSVSREKKESFPLTVTSAQKNPTAFYLCASSKPGLAGIDTQYFGPGTRLTVL.

The V gene is TRBV5-4, the J gene TRBJ2-7; 12 bases map to TRBD2. There are 15 residues in the CDR3. After removal of 4 bases from V and 1 base from J, the junction contained 3 bases not matched to a gene. Germline CDR1 is SGHNT and CDR2 is YYREEE (reference sequence). Here the CDR3 DNA reads TGTGCCAGCAGCATCGGACTAGCGGGGTCCTACGAGCAGTACTTC. It translates to CASSIGLAGSYEQYF.

V usage is TRBV29-1 and J usage is TRBJ1-1; no definite D call. The length of the CDR3 is 14 residues. Between the trimmed V and J ends, which lost 2 bases and 0 bases, there was a span of 10 bases. Germline lookup yields CDR1 SQVTM and CDR2 ANQGSEA. CDR3 protein: CSVERDLMNTEAFF. Here the CDR3 DNA reads TGCAGCGTTGAAAGAGATCTCATGAACACTGAAGCTTTCTTT.

J is TRBJ2-1 and V is TRBV27, with TRBD2 matching 7 bases. Looked up from germline, CDR1 is MNHEY and CDR2 is SMNVEV (reference sequence). The CDR3 is 14 residues long. The ends lost 5 bases at V and 5 bases at J; junction bases unmatched: 6. CDR3 coding DNA: TGTGCCAGCAGTCCCTCCCTAGCGGACAATGAGCAGTTCTTC. As protein: CASSPSLADNEQFF.

This clone was seen a single time. The J gene is TRBJ2-7, the V gene TRBV9; 9 nucleotides line up with TRBD1. The V gene end was trimmed by 0 bases and the J gene end by 5 bases; junction bases not matched to a gene: 6. CDR3 size: 15 residues. In germline, CDR1 is SGDLS, CDR2 YYNGEE. CDR3 sequence (DNA): TGTGCCAGCAGCGTAGACGGGGACAGGGAAGACGAGCAGTACTTC. Translating it yields CASSVDGDREDEQYF.

The chain couples TRBV9 to TRBJ2-3; TRBD1 is a possible D gene (6 bases). Trimming shortened V by 3 bases and J by 1 base, and 15 bases separated the two germline ends. There are 16 residues in the CDR3. CDR1 SGDLS and CDR2 YYNGEE come from the germline V gene. The CDR3 nucleotides are TGTGCCAGCAGCGCGACCTTTGGGGGCGGCACAGATACGCAGTATTTT. Protein sequence: CASSATFGGGTDTQYF.

This chain uses TRBV18 with TRBJ2-2; 9 bases line up with TRBD1. Germline V gene lookup returns CDR1 KGHSH and CDR2 LQKENI. The CDR3 loop spans 16 amino acids. The V and J ends lost 2 bases and 7 bases, in that order; junction bases with no gene match: 8. The CDR3 coding sequence is TGTGCCAGCTCACCAGGGACAGGGCAAACGGACGGGGAGCTGTTTTTT. Translated, it gives CASSPGTGQTDGELFF. The whole variable domain, filled in from reference TRBV18 and TRBJ2-2, reads NAGVMQNPRHLVRRRGQEARLRCSPMKGHSHVYWYRQLPEEGLKFMVYLQKENIIDESGMPKERFSAEFPKEGPSILRIQQVVRGDSAAYFCASSPGTGQTDGELFFGEGSRLTVL.